This entry features one TCR beta chain sequence. What it recognizes is unknown. The template was genomic DNA from peripheral blood, not RNA. This specimen comes from a study of T cell repertoires in aging, cancer and after chemotherapy. V lost 1 base and J lost 0, with 13 bases in between. The CDR3 length is 16 residues. Germline-derived CDR1 and CDR2 are SGHAT and FQNNGV. Multiplex touch-down PCR with TRB-A/B primers amplified rearranged V-D-J TRB sequences. TCRdb reprocessed the multiplex PCR reads via MiXCR and lists one record per CDR3 protein. The sample gives approximately 1,800 distinct CDR3 sequences, 25% to 30% of which show up once; roughly 45% is in the top ten. Study-wide findings and caveats: Immunological memory after chemotherapy cannot be judged from the repertoire data.

Sequencing was carried out using blood. The receptor's source is a human donor with a solid tumor. This sequence joins TRBV11-2 and TRBJ2-7; weak D call: TRBD1 (6 bases). The CDR3 region is CASSLAWTESSYEQYF. The CDR3 DNA reads as TGTGCCAGCAGCTTAGCCTGGACAGAGAGCTCCTACGAGCAGTACTTC.